Presented here are 25 T cell receptor beta chains from one specimen sequenced in a study of blood T cell repertoires in COVID-19. Generated by immunoSEQ multiplex PCR, the TCRdb table keeps only in-frame clones and is missing some. The table shows 180,000 or so clones, with approximately 85% occurring only once. Sequenced: PBMCs or T cells enriched from blood (not recorded which). The origin of the receptors is a woman aged 30 to 39 who had recovered from COVID-19.

J is TRBJ1-2 and V is TRBV7-9, with D hard to call. The CDR3 is made up of 17 amino acids. V dropped 3 bases and J dropped 3 bases, with 20 bases sitting between them. CDR1 and CDR2 (germline): SEHNR, FQNEAQ (reference sequence). The CDR3 nucleotides are TGTGCCAGCAGCTTTCGGCGGAACCGGGGATTGGACTATGGCTACACCTTC. Its protein product is CASSFRRNRGLDYGYTF.

The rearrangement joins TRBV19 to TRBJ1-5, with D perhaps TRBD1 (5 bases). CDR3 length equals 14 residues. V was shortened by 3 bases and J by 4 bases, with 10 bases between the two germline ends. Looked up from germline, CDR1 is LNHDA and CDR2 is SQIVND (reference sequence). The CDR3 DNA sequence: TGTGCCAGTAGTATTCAGGGTTGGAATCAGCCCCAGCATTTT. Translation gives CASSIQGWNQPQHF.

This chain connects TRBV13 to TRBJ2-3; 7 bases line up with TRBD2. CDR1 PRHDT and CDR2 FYEKMQ come from the germline V gene (reference sequence). The CDR3 consists of 16 residues. V was pared by 2 bases and J by 4 bases, with 9 bases of the junction left unmatched. The CDR3 is CASSLLGLRVADTQYF. CDR3 sequence (DNA): TGTGCCAGCAGCTTATTGGGACTAAGGGTCGCAGATACGCAGTATTTT. Full variable domain (outside the CDR3, taken from reference TRBV13 and TRBJ2-3): AAGVIQSPRHLIKEKRETATLKCYPIPRHDTVYWYQQGPGQDPQFLISFYEKMQSDKGSIPDRFSAQQFSDYHSELNMSSLELGDSALYFCASSLLGLRVADTQYFGPGTRLTVL.

This chain joins TRBV6-4 and TRBJ2-1; 9 bases agree with TRBD1. V gave up 5 bases and J gave up 6 bases; unmatched junction bases: 23. The V gene's germline CDR1 is MRHNA and CDR2 SNTAGT. The CDR3 runs to 20 residues. This chain's CDR3 is CASSLHGQGYGVGGFNEQFF. CDR3 nucleotides: TGTGCCAGCAGTCTACATGGACAGGGGTACGGGGTAGGTGGGTTCAATGAGCAGTTCTTC.

This clone was observed a single time. The rearrangement links TRBV29-1 to TRBJ1-1; D gene uncertain. V was clipped by 0 bases and J by 0 bases, with 8 bases between them. Germline V CDR1 and CDR2: SQVTM, ANQGSEA. The CDR3 is 14 residues long. CDR3 bases: TGCAGCGTTGAAGAAAATACAGTGAACACTGAAGCTTTCTTT. Its translation is CSVEENTVNTEAFF.

The chain combines TRBV28 with TRBJ1-5; D remains unclear. Trimming cost V 3 bases and J 1 base, with 4 bases left between them. The CDR3 totals 13 residues. Germline CDR1 is MDHEN and CDR2 is SYDVKM. CDR3 sequence reads: CASSFRSNQPQHF. The CDR3 DNA follows: TGTGCCAGCAGTTTCAGAAGCAATCAGCCCCAGCATTTT.

This clone was seen only once. The J gene is TRBJ2-2, the V gene TRBV3-1 (or the pseudogene TRBV3-2), with 9 bases matching TRBD1. V trimming: 4 bases; J trimming: 2 bases; junction bases outside the gene matches: 5. The CDR3 is 16 residues long. CDR1 LGHDT and CDR2 YNNKEL come from the germline V gene (reference sequence). The CDR3 coding sequence is TGTGCCAGCAGCCGAAGACAGGGGGTTAACACCGGGGAGCTGTTTTTT. This codes for CASSRRQGVNTGELFF.

The CDR3 reads CASSVGTGAYEQYF. The CDR3 region has the DNA TGTGCCAGCAGCGTCGGGACAGGGGCCTACGAGCAGTACTTC. The genes are TRBV9 and TRBJ2-7; TRBD1 matches at 10 bases. CDR3 size: 14 residues. Germline assignment: CDR1 SGDLS and CDR2 YYNGEE. V lost 2 bases, J lost 2 bases, and 1 base stayed unmatched.

The J gene is TRBJ1-2, the V gene TRBV24-1; D is undetermined. V was pared by 4 bases and J by 9 bases, with 17 bases between. Germline V gives CDR1 KGHDR, CDR2 SFDVKD. The CDR3 is made up of 14 amino acids. The CDR3 DNA sequence: TGTGCCACCAGTGACCCTAATGGGCTTGGTAGCTACACCTTC. Its protein is CATSDPNGLGSYTF.

V gene TRBV11-2 combines with J gene TRBJ2-1; maybe TRBD2 (6 bases). Per the germline V gene, CDR1 is SGHAT and CDR2 is FQNNGV. Between the trimmed V and J ends, which lost 3 bases and 5 bases, there was a span of 8 bases. The CDR3 runs to 13 residues. The CDR3 nucleotides are TGTGCCAGCAGCTTCTGGAGGGACAATGAGCAGTTCTTC. Protein product: CASSFWRDNEQFF.

Only one count was recorded for this clone. V gene TRBV5-1 combines with J gene TRBJ2-3; D remains ambiguous. Germline CDR1 is SGHRS and CDR2 is YFSETQ. The CDR3 sequence is 14 residues long. Between the trimmed V and J ends, which lost 0 bases and 2 bases, there was a span of 7 bases. The CDR3, as DNA: TGCGCCAGCAGCTTGGGTACTGTCACAGATACGCAGTATTTT. Encoded protein: CASSLGTVTDTQYF.

The chain recombines TRBV3-1 (or the pseudogene TRBV3-2) with TRBJ1-1, with unresolved D. CDR1 LGHDT and CDR2 YNNKEL come from the germline V gene (reference sequence). This CDR3 comprises 14 residues. Trimming pared 0 bases from V and 10 bases from J, leaving 15 bases between. CDR3 in amino acids: CASSQDSTWLVAFF. The CDR3 DNA reads TGTGCCAGCAGCCAAGATTCAACTTGGTTAGTAGCTTTCTTT.

This clone was recorded once. V gene TRBV6-6 combines with J gene TRBJ2-1; tentatively, D is TRBD2 (5 bases). The CDR3 totals 14 residues. Germline V lookup: CDR1 MNHNY, CDR2 SVGAGI (reference sequence). V was cut by 4 bases and J by 9 bases, with 16 bases left in between. CDR3 in DNA: TGTGCCAGCAGTTTGAGGGAGTGGATTATTGAGCAGTTCTTC. Protein: CASSLREWIIEQFF.

In the case of this clone: The junction differs from germline at one of its ends, possibly a read error. The chain joins TRBV7-7 to TRBJ2-1; 9 nucleotides agree with TRBD1. The CDR3 is 16 amino acids. The V gene's germline CDR1 is SSHAT and CDR2 FNYEAQ (reference sequence). DNA of the CDR3: TGTGCTAGCAGCTCTTCTCCGGGACAGGGCTACAATGAGCAGTTCTTC. Protein product: CASSSSPGQGYNEQFF.

A few counts support this clone. The V and J genes are TRBV19 and TRBJ2-7, with 11 bases aligning to TRBD2. The CDR3 is 15 residues long. Germline CDR1 LNHDA, CDR2 SQIVND (reference sequence). The junction had 4 bases not matched to a gene; V was cut back by 2 bases and J by 4 bases. The CDR3 region is CASSILAGGLYEQYF. CDR3 bases: TGTGCCAGTAGTATACTAGCGGGAGGTCTTTACGAGCAGTACTTC.

The chain employs TRBV5-4 and TRBJ1-2; 7 bases align to TRBD1. CDR3 size: 14 residues. Germline-derived CDR1 and CDR2 are SGHNT and YYREEE (reference sequence). J lost 3 bases, V lost 3 bases, and 5 bases had no gene match. CDR3 residues: CASSSGTDHYGYTF. The CDR3, as DNA: TGTGCCAGCAGCTCGGGGACAGACCACTATGGCTACACCTTC.

This rearrangement joins TRBV20-1 to TRBJ2-7; 9 bases line up with TRBD2. Per germline, CDR1 DFQATT and CDR2 SNEGSKA (reference sequence). The CDR3 sequence is 14 residues long. Germline trimming cut 3 bases from V and 5 bases from J; bases unmatched to any gene: 8. CDR3 nucleotide sequence: TGCAGTGCTAGTATCGCTAGCGGGATCCACGAGCAGTACTTC. It is translated as CSASIASGIHEQYF.

There are a few counts of this clone. The V call is TRBV28, the J call TRBJ2-7; 11 nucleotides line up with TRBD1. The CDR3 loop spans 15 amino acids. The V segment lost 6 bases and the J segment 3 bases; nucleotides outside the gene matches: 7. From germline, CDR1 is MDHEN and CDR2 SYDVKM. The CDR3 coding sequence is TGTGCCAGCAGACTTGGGACAGGGGGTAACTACGAGCAGTACTTC. It encodes CASRLGTGGNYEQYF.

The chain combines TRBV5-1 with TRBJ1-6, with 7 bases aligning to TRBD1. The CDR3 runs to 16 residues. Germline assignment: CDR1 SGHRS and CDR2 YFSETQ. The trim removed 4 bases at V and 6 bases at J, leaving 10 bases unmatched. CDR3 in DNA: TGCGCCAGCAGCCCTAGTCAGGGGGGAGTTAATTCACCCCTCCACTTT. Residues: CASSPSQGGVNSPLHF.

This chain connects TRBV18 to TRBJ2-7; 14 bases are shared with TRBD2. This CDR3 is 17 amino acids long. The germline gives CDR1 KGHSH, CDR2 LQKENI. V shed 0 bases and J 4 bases; nucleotides not matched to a gene: 5. CDR3 region: CASSPPGLAGVPYEQYF. CDR3 nucleotides: TGTGCCAGCTCACCACCGGGACTAGCGGGAGTCCCTTACGAGCAGTACTTC.

The V and J genes are TRBV30 and TRBJ2-7; D not certain. Germline CDR1 and CDR2: GTSNPN and SVGIG (reference sequence). Trimming shortened V by 3 bases and J by 3 bases, and 9 bases separated the two germline ends. This CDR3 comprises 12 residues. CDR3 amino acids: CAWSPENYEQYF. The CDR3 DNA reads as TGTGCCTGGAGCCCTGAGAACTACGAGCAGTACTTC.

This clone was detected once. The chain carries TRBV3-1 (or the pseudogene TRBV3-2) and TRBJ2-4; D perhaps matches TRBD2 (5 bases). The V gene lost 4 bases and the J gene lost 0 bases, with 13 bases spanning the gap. The V gene's germline CDR1 is LGHDT and CDR2 YNNKEL (reference sequence). CDR3 length: 16 amino acids. The CDR3 DNA reads TGTGCCAGCAGCCCCCAGGCCGGGGTAGCCAAAAACATTCAGTACTTC. This sequence encodes CASSPQAGVAKNIQYF.

The chain employs TRBV7-3 and TRBJ2-3, with 14 bases identical to TRBD2. V lost 4 bases and J lost 0; bases outside the gene matches: 12. In germline, CDR1 is SGHTA, CDR2 FQGTGA. CDR3 length equals 20 residues. The CDR3: CASSSSWGLAGVGSTDTQYF. CDR3 bases: TGTGCCAGCAGCTCCTCCTGGGGACTAGCGGGAGTTGGGAGCACAGATACGCAGTATTTT.

This chain uses TRBV24-1 with TRBJ2-1, with 11 bases matching TRBD2. The ends lost 3 bases at V and 4 bases at J; junction bases unmatched: 7. CDR3 size: 17 residues. Per the germline V gene, CDR1 is KGHDR and CDR2 is SFDVKD. The CDR3 region has the DNA TGTGCCACCAGTGATCGAATGACTAGCGGGGTTTACAATGAGCAGTTCTTC. Residues: CATSDRMTSGVYNEQFF.

The chain carries TRBV2 and TRBJ2-6; unclear D gene. The germline V gene has CDR1 SNHLY and CDR2 FYNNEI. V dropped 11 bases and J dropped 2 bases, with 13 bases sitting between them. The CDR3 consists of 14 residues. The CDR3 region is CARHSGAGANVLTF. The CDR3 region has the DNA TGTGCCCGACACTCAGGCGCTGGGGCCAACGTCCTGACTTTC.